These T cell receptor beta chains were read from a single sample in a study of blood T cells in healthy people across ages. MiXCR, run by TCRdb on the 5' RACE reads, gives a single entry per CDR3 protein. In the table there are more than 1.4 million distinct CDR3 sequences, approximately 38% of which are singletons. The sequenced material came from blood. The receptors were sampled from a woman between 18 and 30 years old in good health. CDR3s include the opening cysteine and the closing phenylalanine or tryptophan. The D gene is left open where the match is weak. Size is omitted from some rows. Given values are once, few, many or a class for expanded clones.

TRBJ1-2,TRBV12-1,-,-,TGTGCCAGCAGCCCCCCCAGCAGGGGTCGTGGCTACACCTTC,CASSPPSRGRGYTF
TRBJ1-1,TRBV12-3/TRBV12-4,TRBD1,-,TGTGCCAGCAGTCCGCTACAGGGGCTGAACACTGAAGCTTTCTTT,CASSPLQGLNTEAFF
TRBJ2-1,TRBV28,TRBD1,few,TGTGCCAGCAGTAAATGGGACAGTTTAGGTGAGCAGTTCTTC,CASSKWDSLGEQFF
TRBJ2-5,TRBV12-5,TRBD2,-,TGTGCTAGTGGTTTGGGACTAGCGGGAGTCCAGACCCAGTACTTC,CASGLGLAGVQTQYF
TRBJ1-5,TRBV2,-,-,TGTGCCAGCAGAGACAGCAATAGCAATCAGCCCCAGCATTTT,CASRDSNSNQPQHF
TRBJ2-5,TRBV27,-,few,TGTGCCAGCAGTTTAGGTTCGTCCGAAAAAGAGACCCAGTACTTC,CASSLGSSEKETQYF
TRBJ2-7,TRBV20-1,-,few,TGCAGTGCTGCCCAATGGGGTCGATCGAGCTCCTACAATGAGCAGTACTTC,CSAAQWGRSSSYNEQYF
TRBJ2-1,TRBV4-2,-,few,TGTGCCAGCAGCTTGAGGACTATGAATGAGCAGTTCTTC,CASSLRTMNEQFF
TRBJ2-7,TRBV20-1,-,-,TGCAGTGCTACCCGGGACGTTTACGAGCAGTACTTC,CSATRDVYEQYF
TRBJ2-7,TRBV7-2,TRBD2,few,TGTGCCAGCAGCCGGCGGGAGAAAGGCTACGAGCAGTACTTC,CASSRREKGYEQYF
TRBJ2-3,TRBV4-2,TRBD2,-,TGTGCCAGCAGCCAAGAGCGGGGGGCCAGCACAGATACGCAGTATTTT,CASSQERGASTDTQYF
TRBJ1-2,TRBV29-1,TRBD1,-,TGCAGCGTGGGACAGGGGCTTCCTTATGGCTACACCTTC,CSVGQGLPYGYTF